The source of this TCR beta chain is a study of identical twins. The cDNA had a unique molecular identifier and a template-switch universal primer site. TCRdb re-called the 5' RACE reads through MiXCR, storing one row per CDR3 protein. The sample comprises some 1,700,000 distinct CDR3 sequences, under 35% of which are singletons, and less than 0.35% rests with the top ten. Broader study findings: Twins shared out-of-frame alpha sequences with excess low generation probability. Beta out-of-frame sequences showed weaker excess sharing between twins.

Germline CDR1 is SNHLY and CDR2 is FYNNEI. V was clipped by 5 bases and J by 2 bases, with 16 bases between them. The CDR3 runs to 17 residues. This clonotype was counted between two and nine times. Its cognate antigen is unknown. The chain recombines TRBV2 with TRBJ2-6, with D hard to call. Sequenced: cord blood. This TCR was recovered from a newborn girl in good health. CDR3 protein: CASSPTSLWAGANVLTF. CDR3 nucleotide sequence: TGTGCCAGCAGTCCAACCTCTCTGTGGGCTGGGGCCAACGTCCTGACTTTC.